This T cell receptor (beta chain) originates from a study of blood T cell repertoires in COVID-19. Method: immunoSEQ multiplex PCR; TCRdb's copy keeps in-frame clones and lacks some. The sample carries approximately 300,000 clones, nearly 90% recorded once. CDR3 size: 13 residues. The germline V and J ends were trimmed by 4 bases and 5 bases, with 8 bases remaining between them. Residents of 24 US areas, aged roughly 18 to 89 years, made up the participants. J is TRBJ2-2 and V is TRBV12-3 or TRBV12-4; possible D gene TRBD1, 6 bases. This receptor was obtained from a woman in her twenties or thirties who had recovered from COVID-19. The sequencing input was PBMCs or T cells enriched from blood (not recorded which). The CDR3: CASSSTGTGELFF. CDR3 nucleotide sequence: TGTGCCAGCAGTTCTACAGGGACCGGGGAGCTGTTTTTT.